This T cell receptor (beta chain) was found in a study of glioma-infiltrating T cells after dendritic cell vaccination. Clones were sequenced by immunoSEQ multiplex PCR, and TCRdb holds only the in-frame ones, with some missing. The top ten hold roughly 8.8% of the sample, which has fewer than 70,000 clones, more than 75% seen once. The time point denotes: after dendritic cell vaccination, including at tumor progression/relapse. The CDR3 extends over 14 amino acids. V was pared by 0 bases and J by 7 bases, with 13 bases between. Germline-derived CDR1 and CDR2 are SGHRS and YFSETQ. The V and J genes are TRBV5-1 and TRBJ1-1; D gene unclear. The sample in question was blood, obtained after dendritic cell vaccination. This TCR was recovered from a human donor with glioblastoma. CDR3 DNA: TGCGCCAGCAGCTTGGTGAGGTTCGGGGTTGAAGCTTTCTTT. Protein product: CASSLVRFGVEAFF.